This is a list of T cell receptor beta chains from one sample in a study of Ad26.COV2.S vaccination and SARS-CoV-2 variants. Assay used: immunoSEQ multiplex PCR; TCRdb lists only in-frame clones, some missing. The sample carries fewer than 800,000 clones, approximately 88% recorded once. This specimen consisted of peripheral blood, obtained in a trial of Ad26.COV2.S vaccine versus placebo. These receptor sequences come from a person aged 18-60 years who received the Ad26.COV2.S COVID-19 vaccine or a placebo. CDR3s include the opening cysteine and the closing phenylalanine or tryptophan. The D gene is left open where the match is weak. Some rows have no size entry. The others give once, few or many, or a class for an expanded clone.

j_gene | abundance | d_gene | v_gene | CDR3aa | CDR3nt
TRBJ2-1 | . | . | TRBV27 | CASSLPSSYNEQFF | TGTGCCAGCAGTTTACCCAGCTCCTACAATGAGCAGTTCTTC
TRBJ2-3 | . | . | TRBV6-5 | CASSYFGSTDTQYF | TGTGCCAGCAGTTACTTCGGTAGCACAGATACGCAGTATTTT
TRBJ1-5 | . | TRBD1 | TRBV12-3/TRBV12-4 | CASSPHGTGPQHF | TGTGCCAGCAGTCCACACGGGACAGGGCCCCAGCATTTT
TRBJ1-2 | . | . | TRBV6-2/TRBV6-3 | CASSRGTVKNYGYTF | TGTGCCAGCAGCCGCGGGACCGTCAAGAACTATGGCTACACCTTC
TRBJ2-5 | once | TRBD2 | TRBV7-2 | CASAGLAKETQYF | TGTGCCAGCGCGGGACTAGCGAAAGAGACCCAGTACTTC
TRBJ2-3 | . | . | TRBV6-5 | CASSYSRASTDTQYF | TGTGCCAGCAGTTACTCCAGGGCTAGCACAGATACGCAGTATTTT
TRBJ1-2 | . | TRBD1 | TRBV19 | CASSIGVGQLYGYTF | TGTGCCAGTAGTATTGGGGTGGGACAGCTCTATGGCTACACCTTC
TRBJ2-5 | . | . | TRBV5-7 | CASSLEGAETQYF | TGTGCCAGCAGCTTGGAAGGGGCAGAGACCCAGTACTTC
TRBJ2-7 | . | . | TRBV3-1/TRBV3-2 | CASSQYSEQYF | TGTGCCAGCAGCCAATACTCCGAGCAGTACTTC
TRBJ1-1 | . | . | TRBV6-4 | CASSDSADTGRGIRF | TGTGCCAGCAGTGACTCCGCAGACACCGGACGAGGGATTAGGTTT
TRBJ2-7 | . | TRBD1 | TRBV10-3 | CAIGTERSYEQYF | TGTGCCATAGGGACAGAGAGGTCCTACGAGCAGTACTTC
TRBJ2-3 | . | . | TRBV29-1 | CSAHSVGTDTQYF | TGCAGCGCCCACTCGGTGGGCACAGATACGCAGTATTTT
TRBJ1-2 | . | . | TRBV3-1/TRBV3-2 | CASSQYGEHGYTF | TGTGCCAGCAGCCAATATGGAGAACATGGCTACACCTTC
TRBJ1-6 | . | . | TRBV9 | CASSVGSSSPLHF | TGTGCCAGCAGCGTAGGCAGTAGCTCACCCCTCCACTTT
TRBJ2-5 | . | . | TRBV4-2 | CASSQEIGRNQETQYF | TGTGCCAGCAGCCAAGAGATCGGACGCAACCAAGAGACCCAGTACTTC
TRBJ1-2 | . | . | TRBV19 | CASSISPLDTSNGYTF | TGTGCCAGTAGTATATCTCCGTTAGACACATCGAATGGCTACACCTTC
TRBJ2-3 | once | . | TRBV29-1 | CSVEKGNPDTDTQYF | TGCAGCGTTGAAAAGGGTAATCCTGACACAGATACGCAGTATTTT
TRBJ2-1 | . | . | TRBV11-1 | CASSDTVSLGYNEQFF | TGTGCCAGCAGCGATACGGTTAGCTTGGGGTACAATGAGCAGTTCTTC
TRBJ1-1 | . | . | TRBV18 | CASSPGRVGDTEAFF | TGTGCCAGCTCACCAGGACGAGTGGGGGACACTGAAGCTTTCTTT
TRBJ1-4 | . | . | TRBV18 | CASSRSEGFDSFPATNEKLFF | TGTGCCAGCTCCCGATCCGAGGGGTTCGACTCGTTTCCAGCAACTAATGAAAAACTGTTTTTT
TRBJ2-7 | few | TRBD2 | TRBV6-1 | CASSEEGTSGRWYEQYF | TGTGCCAGCAGTGAAGAGGGGACTAGCGGGAGATGGTACGAGCAGTACTTC
TRBJ2-1 | . | TRBD2 | TRBV19 | CASSTGLAGGYVEQFF | TGTGCCAGTAGTACCGGACTAGCGGGAGGATACGTGGAGCAGTTCTTC
TRBJ2-7 | . | TRBD2 | TRBV30 | CAWAPTSAGGPYEQYF | TGTGCCTGGGCCCCAACCTCTGCGGGAGGACCCTACGAGCAGTACTTC
TRBJ1-1 | once | TRBD1 | TRBV27 | CASSLSKTGVTEAFF | TGTGCCAGCAGTTTATCGAAGACAGGGGTTACTGAAGCTTTCTTT
TRBJ2-3 | . | TRBD2 | TRBV18 | CASSPPPSSGIDTQYF | TGTGCCAGCTCACCACCGCCGAGTAGCGGGATTGATACGCAGTATTTT
TRBJ2-7 | . | . | TRBV14 | CASSQKVGTYEQYF | TGTGCCAGCAGCCAAAAAGTGGGGACCTACGAGCAGTACTTC
TRBJ2-1 | . | . | TRBV20-1 | CSASKGNEQFF | TGCAGTGCTAGTAAAGGTAATGAGCAGTTCTTC
TRBJ2-5 | once | TRBD2 | TRBV5-1 | CASSLAGGLGETQYF | TGCGCCAGCAGCTTGGCGGGGGGACTAGGAGAGACCCAGTACTTC
TRBJ2-3 | . | . | TRBV19 | CASSSWPDTQYF | TGTGCCAGTAGTTCCTGGCCAGATACGCAGTATTTT
TRBJ2-1 | . | TRBD2 | TRBV5-4 | CASSLSPSGRDEQFF | TGTGCCAGCAGCTTATCACCTAGCGGGAGGGATGAGCAGTTCTTC
TRBJ1-6 | . | . | TRBV21-1 | CASSKATDRVHYNSPLHF | TGTGCCAGCAGCAAAGCCACGGACAGGGTCCACTATAATTCACCCCTCCACTTT
TRBJ1-1 | . | TRBD1 | TRBV9 | CASSSSGTGGTEAFF | TGTGCCAGCAGCAGTTCCGGGACAGGGGGGACTGAAGCTTTCTTT
TRBJ2-1 | . | . | TRBV7-9 | CASSFDGYYNEQFF | TGTGCCAGCAGCTTTGACGGGTACTACAATGAGCAGTTCTTC
TRBJ2-1 | . | . | TRBV4-2 | CASSQVQDYNEQFF | TGTGCCAGCAGCCAAGTCCAGGATTACAATGAGCAGTTCTTC
TRBJ2-4 | once | TRBD1 | TRBV5-4 | CASSSQGAGNIQYF | TGTGCCAGCAGCTCACAGGGGGCCGGGAACATTCAGTACTTC
TRBJ2-1 | . | . | TRBV19 | CASSSDRGYNEQFF | TGTGCCAGTAGCTCGGATCGGGGGTACAATGAGCAGTTCTTC
TRBJ1-2 | once | . | TRBV7-7 | CASSPGQKDAGYTF | TGTGCTAGCAGCCCGGGACAAAAGGACGCGGGCTACACCTTC
TRBJ2-2 | . | TRBD2 | TRBV2 | CASSPGLAGGELFF | TGTGCCAGCTCCCCCGGACTAGCTGGCGGGGAGCTGTTTTTT
TRBJ1-4 | few | TRBD1 | TRBV5-1 | CASSLVATGTSATNEKLFF | TGCGCCAGCAGCTTGGTCGCGACAGGGACGTCGGCAACTAATGAAAAACTGTTTTTT
TRBJ1-6 | . | . | TRBV18 | CASSPPSRNNSPLHF | TGTGCCAGCTCACCACCCTCGCGGAATAATTCACCCCTCCACTTT
TRBJ2-7 | . | . | TRBV6-5 | CASTQSRSAGEQYF | TGTGCCAGCACCCAATCCCGAAGTGCTGGCGAGCAGTACTTC
TRBJ2-5 | . | TRBD2 | TRBV30 | CAWSVNAGAETQYF | TGTGCCTGGAGTGTTAACGCGGGAGCAGAGACCCAGTACTTC
TRBJ2-6 | . | . | TRBV19 | CASSTQGAGANVLTF | TGTGCCAGTAGTACCCAGGGTGCTGGGGCCAACGTCCTGACTTTC
TRBJ2-2 | . | . | TRBV2 | CASTPDGALNTGELFF | TGTGCCAGCACTCCGGACGGGGCCCTGAACACCGGGGAGCTGTTTTTT
TRBJ1-3 | . | . | TRBV3-1/TRBV3-2 | CASSQGGSGNTIYF | TGTGCCAGCAGCCAGGGAGGTTCTGGAAACACCATATATTTT
TRBJ2-1 | . | . | TRBV6-4 | CASSENSGRYNEQFF | TGTGCCAGCAGTGAAAACTCTGGGCGTTACAATGAGCAGTTCTTC
TRBJ2-1 | . | TRBD2 | TRBV7-9 | CASSVGLGVFDEQFF | TGTGCCAGCAGCGTCGGACTAGGGGTATTCGATGAGCAGTTCTTC
TRBJ1-2 | . | . | TRBV30 | CAWSVRGRHGYTF | TGTGCCTGGAGTGTAAGGGGTCGACATGGCTACACCTTC
TRBJ1-1 | . | . | TRBV7-2 | CASSSRRNTEAFF | TGTGCCAGCAGCTCAAGAAGGAACACTGAAGCTTTCTTT
TRBJ1-4 | . | . | TRBV5-1 | CASSRPGLNEKLFF | TGCGCCAGCAGTAGGCCAGGCTTAAATGAAAAACTGTTTTTT
TRBJ2-1 | . | TRBD1 | TRBV9 | CASSVGQGANEQFF | TGTGCCAGCAGCGTAGGTCAGGGGGCGAATGAGCAGTTCTTC
TRBJ2-6 | . | . | TRBV27 | CASSPLGSSGANVLTF | TGTGCCAGCAGTCCCCTCGGAAGCTCTGGGGCCAACGTCCTGACTTTC
TRBJ2-7 | . | . | TRBV13 | CASSAAAGNSYEQYF | TGTGCCAGCAGCGCCGCAGCAGGGAACTCCTACGAGCAGTACTTC
TRBJ1-4 | . | . | TRBV12-3/TRBV12-4 | CASSPRRGEKLFF | TGTGCCAGCAGTCCACGGCGGGGCGAAAAACTGTTTTTT